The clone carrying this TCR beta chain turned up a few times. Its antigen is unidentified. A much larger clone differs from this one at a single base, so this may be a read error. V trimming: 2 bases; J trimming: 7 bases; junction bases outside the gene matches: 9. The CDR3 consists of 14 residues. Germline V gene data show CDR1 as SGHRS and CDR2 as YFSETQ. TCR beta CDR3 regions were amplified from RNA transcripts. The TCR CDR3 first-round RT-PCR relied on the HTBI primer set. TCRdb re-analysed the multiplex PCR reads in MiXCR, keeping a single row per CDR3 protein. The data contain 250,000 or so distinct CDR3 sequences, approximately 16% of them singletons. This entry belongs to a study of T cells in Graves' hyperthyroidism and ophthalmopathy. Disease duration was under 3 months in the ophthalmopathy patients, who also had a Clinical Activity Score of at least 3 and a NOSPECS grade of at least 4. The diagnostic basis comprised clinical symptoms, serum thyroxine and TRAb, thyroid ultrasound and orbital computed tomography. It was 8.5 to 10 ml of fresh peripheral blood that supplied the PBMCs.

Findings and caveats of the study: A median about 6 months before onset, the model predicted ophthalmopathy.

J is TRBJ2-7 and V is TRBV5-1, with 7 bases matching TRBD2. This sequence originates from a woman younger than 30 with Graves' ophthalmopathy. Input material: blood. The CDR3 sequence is CASSLRGRAVEQYF. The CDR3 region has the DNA TGCGCCAGCAGCTTACGGGGGAGGGCCGTTGAGCAGTACTTC.